This TCR beta chain emerged from a study of Graves' ophthalmopathy and Graves' hyperthyroidism. Patients in the hyperthyroidism group, adults aged 18 to 65, were newly diagnosed, under 2 months' duration. Certain patients were not enrolled. These were patients with other autoimmune diseases, uncontrolled infections, pregnancy or lactation. Thyroid ultrasound, orbital computed tomography, TRAb, serum thyroxine and clinical symptoms formed the basis of diagnosis. General study findings and limits: Its predictions of ophthalmopathy progression gave the model 60% to 71% sensitivity and roughly 76% specificity.

This clonotype appeared once. Its specificity is unknown. This may stem from a read error, because a much larger clone lies one nucleotide away. RNA transcripts yielded amplified TCR beta CDR3 regions. HTBI-primed first-round RT-PCR preceded second-round multiplex PCR. TCRdb ran MiXCR on the multiplex PCR reads and lists one entry per CDR3 protein. The sample shows about 550,000 distinct CDR3 sequences, under 45% of them seen only once. Germline-derived CDR1 and CDR2 are KGHDR and SFDVKD. The CDR3 consists of 15 residues. Specimen: peripheral blood or thyroid tissue (not recorded which). The TCR was taken from an adult man with Graves' hyperthyroidism. V gene TRBV24-1 combines with J gene TRBJ1-1; 9 bases are shared with TRBD1. The CDR3 DNA reads as TGTGTCACCAGTGATGACGACAGGGGGGTCGCTGAAGCTTTCTTT. Amino acids: CVTSDDDRGVAEAFF.